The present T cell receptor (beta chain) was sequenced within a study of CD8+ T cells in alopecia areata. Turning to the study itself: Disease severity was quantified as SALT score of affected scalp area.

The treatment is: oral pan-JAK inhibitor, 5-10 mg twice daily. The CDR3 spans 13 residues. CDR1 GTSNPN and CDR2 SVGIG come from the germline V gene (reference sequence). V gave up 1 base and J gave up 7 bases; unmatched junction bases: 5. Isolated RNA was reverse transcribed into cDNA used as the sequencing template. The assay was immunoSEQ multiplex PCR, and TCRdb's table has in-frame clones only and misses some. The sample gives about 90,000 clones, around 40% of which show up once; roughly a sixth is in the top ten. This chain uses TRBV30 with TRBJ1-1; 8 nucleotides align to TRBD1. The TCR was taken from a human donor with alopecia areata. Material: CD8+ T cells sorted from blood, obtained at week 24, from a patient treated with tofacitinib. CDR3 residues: CAWSETGEGEAFF. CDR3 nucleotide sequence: TGTGCCTGGAGTGAGACAGGGGAGGGTGAAGCTTTCTTT.